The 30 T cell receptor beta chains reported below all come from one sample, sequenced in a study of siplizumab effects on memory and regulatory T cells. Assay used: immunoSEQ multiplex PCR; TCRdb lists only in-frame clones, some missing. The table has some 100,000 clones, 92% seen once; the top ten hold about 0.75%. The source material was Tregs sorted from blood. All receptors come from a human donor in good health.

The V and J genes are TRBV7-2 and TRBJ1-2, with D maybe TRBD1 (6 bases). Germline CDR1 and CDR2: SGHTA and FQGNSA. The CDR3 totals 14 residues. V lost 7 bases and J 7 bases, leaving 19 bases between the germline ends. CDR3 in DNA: TGTGCCAGCACCCCAGCCGGGGGGCAAGGTGGCTACACCTTC. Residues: CASTPAGGQGGYTF.

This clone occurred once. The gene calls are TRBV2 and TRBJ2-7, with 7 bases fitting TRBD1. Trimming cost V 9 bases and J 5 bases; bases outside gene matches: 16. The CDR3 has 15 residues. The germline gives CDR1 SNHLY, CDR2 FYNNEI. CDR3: CASWSRGDRTHEQYF. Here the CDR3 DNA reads TGTGCCAGTTGGAGTAGAGGGGACAGAACCCACGAGCAGTACTTC.

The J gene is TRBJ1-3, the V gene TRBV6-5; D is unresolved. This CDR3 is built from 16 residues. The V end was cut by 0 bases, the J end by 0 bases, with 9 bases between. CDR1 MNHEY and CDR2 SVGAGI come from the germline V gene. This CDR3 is CASSYSMGFSGNTIYF. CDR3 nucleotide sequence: TGTGCCAGCAGTTACTCAATGGGGTTCTCTGGAAACACCATATATTTT.

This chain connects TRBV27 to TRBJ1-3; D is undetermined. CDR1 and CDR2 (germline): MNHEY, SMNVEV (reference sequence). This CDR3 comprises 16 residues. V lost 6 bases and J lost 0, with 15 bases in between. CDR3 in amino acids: CASRVVTGSSGNTIYF. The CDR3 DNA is TGTGCCAGCAGGGTAGTAACGGGAAGCTCTGGAAACACCATATATTTT.

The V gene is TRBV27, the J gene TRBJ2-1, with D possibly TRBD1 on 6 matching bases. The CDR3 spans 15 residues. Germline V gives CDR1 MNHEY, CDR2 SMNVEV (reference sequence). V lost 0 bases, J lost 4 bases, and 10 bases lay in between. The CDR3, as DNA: TGTGCCAGCAGTTTATCGATGGACAGATACAATGAGCAGTTCTTC. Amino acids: CASSLSMDRYNEQFF.

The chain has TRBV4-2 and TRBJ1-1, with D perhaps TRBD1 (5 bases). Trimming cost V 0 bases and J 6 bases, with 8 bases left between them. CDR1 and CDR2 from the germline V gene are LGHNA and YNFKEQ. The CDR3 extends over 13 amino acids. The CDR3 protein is CASSQELTAEAFF. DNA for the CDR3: TGTGCCAGCAGCCAAGAACTGACAGCTGAAGCTTTCTTT.

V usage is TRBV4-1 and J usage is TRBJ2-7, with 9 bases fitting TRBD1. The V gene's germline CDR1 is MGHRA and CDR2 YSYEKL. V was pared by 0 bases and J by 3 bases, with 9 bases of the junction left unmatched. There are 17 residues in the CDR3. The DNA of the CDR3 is TGCGCCAGCAGCCAAGATCGGGGACAGGGTTTCTTCTACGAGCAGTACTTC. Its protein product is CASSQDRGQGFFYEQYF.

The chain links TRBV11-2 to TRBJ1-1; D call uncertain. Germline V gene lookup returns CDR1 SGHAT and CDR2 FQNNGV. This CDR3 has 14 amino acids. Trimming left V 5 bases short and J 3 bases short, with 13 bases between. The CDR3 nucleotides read TGTGCCAGCAGCCCAGGACCCACCTACACTGAAGCTTTCTTT. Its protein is CASSPGPTYTEAFF.

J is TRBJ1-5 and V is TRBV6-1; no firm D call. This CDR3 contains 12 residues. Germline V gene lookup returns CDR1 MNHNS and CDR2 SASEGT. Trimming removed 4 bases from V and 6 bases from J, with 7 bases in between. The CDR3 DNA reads TGTGCCAGCAGTGTCCCGGGTCAGCCCCAGCATTTT. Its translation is CASSVPGQPQHF.

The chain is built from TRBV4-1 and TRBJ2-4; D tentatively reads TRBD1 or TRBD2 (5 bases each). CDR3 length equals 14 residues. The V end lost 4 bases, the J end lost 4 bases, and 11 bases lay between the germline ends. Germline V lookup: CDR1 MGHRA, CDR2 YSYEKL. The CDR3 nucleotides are TGCGCCAGCAGCCGAGTCGGGGCTAAAAACATTCAGTACTTC. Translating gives CASSRVGAKNIQYF.

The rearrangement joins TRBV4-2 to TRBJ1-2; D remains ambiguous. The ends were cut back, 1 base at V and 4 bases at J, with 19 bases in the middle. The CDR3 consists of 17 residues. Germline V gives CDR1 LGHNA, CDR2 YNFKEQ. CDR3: CASSQGRSGYDFYGYTF. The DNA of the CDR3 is TGTGCCAGCAGCCAAGGGAGGTCAGGTTACGATTTCTATGGCTACACCTTC.

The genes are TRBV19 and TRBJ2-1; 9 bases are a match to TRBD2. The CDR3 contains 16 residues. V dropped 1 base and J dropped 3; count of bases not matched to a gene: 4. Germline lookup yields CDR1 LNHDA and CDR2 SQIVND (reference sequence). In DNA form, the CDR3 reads TGTGCCAGTAGTATAGGCTATAGCGGGGGCTACAATGAGCAGTTCTTC. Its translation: CASSIGYSGGYNEQFF.

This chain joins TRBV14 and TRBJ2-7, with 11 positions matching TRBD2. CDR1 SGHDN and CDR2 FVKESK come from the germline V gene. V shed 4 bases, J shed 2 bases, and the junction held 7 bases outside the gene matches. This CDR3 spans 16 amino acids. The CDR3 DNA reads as TGTGCCAGCAGCCGCCCCGGGACTAGCGGTACCTACGAGCAGTACTTC. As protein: CASSRPGTSGTYEQYF.

This chain's CDR3 is CAISEIGQPTGGYTF. In nucleotides, the CDR3 is TGTGCCATCAGTGAGATAGGACAGCCCACGGGGGGCTACACCTTC. The chain carries TRBV10-3 and TRBJ1-2, with a tentative D call TRBD1 (6 bases). The V and J ends lost 2 bases and 8 bases respectively, with 18 bases between them. CDR3 length: 15 amino acids. From germline, CDR1 is ENHRY and CDR2 SYGVKD.

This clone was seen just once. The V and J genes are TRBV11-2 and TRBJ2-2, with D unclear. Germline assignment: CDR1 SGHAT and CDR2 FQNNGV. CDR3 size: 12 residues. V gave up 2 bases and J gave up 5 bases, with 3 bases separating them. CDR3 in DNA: TGTGCCAGCAGCTTACCTACCGGGGAGCTGTTTTTT. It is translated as CASSLPTGELFF. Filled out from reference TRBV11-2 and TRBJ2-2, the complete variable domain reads EAGVAQSPRYKIIEKRQSVAFWCNPISGHATLYWYQQILGQGPKLLIQFQNNGVVDDSQLPKDRFSAERLKGVDSTLKIQPAKLEDSAVYLCASSLPTGELFFGEGSRLTVL.

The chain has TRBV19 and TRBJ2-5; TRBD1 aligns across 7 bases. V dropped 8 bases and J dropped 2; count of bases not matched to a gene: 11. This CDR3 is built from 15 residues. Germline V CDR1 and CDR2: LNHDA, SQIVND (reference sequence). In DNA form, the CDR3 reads TGTGCCAGTGGTGCGACAGGGACATTTCAAGAGACCCAGTACTTC. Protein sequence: CASGATGTFQETQYF.

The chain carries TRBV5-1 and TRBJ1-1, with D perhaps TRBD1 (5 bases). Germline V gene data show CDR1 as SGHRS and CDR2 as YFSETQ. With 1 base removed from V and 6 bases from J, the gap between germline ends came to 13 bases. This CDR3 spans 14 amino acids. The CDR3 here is CASSLTYDRSEAFF. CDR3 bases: TGCGCCAGCAGCTTGACCTATGACAGATCTGAAGCTTTCTTT.

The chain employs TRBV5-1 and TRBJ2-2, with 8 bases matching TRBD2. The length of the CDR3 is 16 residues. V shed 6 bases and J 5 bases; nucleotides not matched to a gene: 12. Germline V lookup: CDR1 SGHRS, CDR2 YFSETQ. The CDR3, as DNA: TGCGCCAGCAAAGGGAATAGCGGGACGGGTACCGGGGAGCTGTTTTTT. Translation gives CASKGNSGTGTGELFF. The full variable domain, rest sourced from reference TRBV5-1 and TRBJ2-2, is KAGVTQTPRYLIKTRGQQVTLSCSPISGHRSVSWYQQTPGQGLQFLFEYFSETQRNKGNFPGRFSGRQFSNSRSEMNVSTLELGDSALYLCASKGNSGTGTGELFFGEGSRLTVL.

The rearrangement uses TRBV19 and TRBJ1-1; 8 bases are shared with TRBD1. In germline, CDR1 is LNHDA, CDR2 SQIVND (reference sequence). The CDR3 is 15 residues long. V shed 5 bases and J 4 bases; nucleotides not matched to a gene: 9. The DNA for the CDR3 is TGTGCCAGTAGTCTCGGACAGGGAGGGGGCACTGAAGCTTTCTTT. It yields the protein CASSLGQGGGTEAFF.

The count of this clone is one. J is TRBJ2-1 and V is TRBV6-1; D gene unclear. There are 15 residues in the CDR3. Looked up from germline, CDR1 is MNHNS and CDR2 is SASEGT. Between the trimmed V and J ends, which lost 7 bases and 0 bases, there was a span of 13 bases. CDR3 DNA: TGTGCCAGCATTCCAACCTGGAGCTCCTACAATGAGCAGTTCTTC. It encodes CASIPTWSSYNEQFF.

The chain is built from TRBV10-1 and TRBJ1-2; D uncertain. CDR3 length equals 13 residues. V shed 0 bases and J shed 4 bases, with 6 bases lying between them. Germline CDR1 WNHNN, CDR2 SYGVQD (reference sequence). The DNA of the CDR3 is TGCGCCAGCAGTGAGTCCCCCCTCTATGGCTACACCTTC. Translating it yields CASSESPLYGYTF.

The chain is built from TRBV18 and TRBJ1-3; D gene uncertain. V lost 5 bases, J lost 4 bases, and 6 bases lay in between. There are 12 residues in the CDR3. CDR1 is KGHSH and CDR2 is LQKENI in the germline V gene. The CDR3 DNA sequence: TGTGCCAGCTCATGGGTCGGAAACACCATATATTTT. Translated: CASSWVGNTIYF. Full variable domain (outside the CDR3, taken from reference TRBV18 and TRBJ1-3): NAGVMQNPRHLVRRRGQEARLRCSPMKGHSHVYWYRQLPEEGLKFMVYLQKENIIDESGMPKERFSAEFPKEGPSILRIQQVVRGDSAAYFCASSWVGNTIYFGEGSWLTVV.

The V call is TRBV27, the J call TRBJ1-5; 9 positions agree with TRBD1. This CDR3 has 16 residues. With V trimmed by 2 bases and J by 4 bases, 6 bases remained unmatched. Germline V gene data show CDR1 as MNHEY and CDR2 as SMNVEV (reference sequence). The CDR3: CASSLIGTGRNQPQHF. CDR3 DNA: TGTGCCAGCAGTTTAATTGGGACAGGGAGAAATCAGCCCCAGCATTTT.

The CDR3 DNA reads as TGTGCCAGCAGCCCGGGCCATAAGGGGCCCGGTGAGCAGTTCTTC. Protein sequence: CASSPGHKGPGEQFF. The chain combines TRBV7-2 with TRBJ2-1; TRBD1 might be the D (5 bases). Trimming took 5 bases from V and 9 from J, leaving 20 bases between them. Germline V gene data show CDR1 as SGHTA and CDR2 as FQGNSA. This CDR3 is 15 amino acids long.

The CDR3 DNA sequence: TGTGCCAGCAGTGCGGGGGAGACCCAGTACTTC. This gives the protein CASSAGETQYF. V gene TRBV6-6 combines with J gene TRBJ2-5, with a possible D match to TRBD2 (6 bases). Trimming pared 5 bases from V and 5 bases from J, leaving 6 bases between. The CDR3 spans 11 residues. The germline gives CDR1 MNHNY, CDR2 SVGAGI (reference sequence).

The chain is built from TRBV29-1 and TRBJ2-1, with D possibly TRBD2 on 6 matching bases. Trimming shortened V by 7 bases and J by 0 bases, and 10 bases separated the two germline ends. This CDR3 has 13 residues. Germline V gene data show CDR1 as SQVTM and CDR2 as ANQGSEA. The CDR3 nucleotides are TGCAGCGGGGGAGGTCGCTCCTACAATGAGCAGTTCTTC. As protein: CSGGGRSYNEQFF.

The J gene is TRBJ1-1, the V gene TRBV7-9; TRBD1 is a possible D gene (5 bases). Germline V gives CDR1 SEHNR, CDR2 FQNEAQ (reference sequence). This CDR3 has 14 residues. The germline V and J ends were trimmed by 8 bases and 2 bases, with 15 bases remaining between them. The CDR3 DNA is TGTGCCAGCGGATACTTTGGGGGAAACACTGAAGCTTTCTTT. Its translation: CASGYFGGNTEAFF.

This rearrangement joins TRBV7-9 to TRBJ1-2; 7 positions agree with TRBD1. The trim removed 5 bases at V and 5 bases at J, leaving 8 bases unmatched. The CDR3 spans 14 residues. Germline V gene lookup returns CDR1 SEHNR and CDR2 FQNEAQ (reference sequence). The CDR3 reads CASSRQGTAYGYTF. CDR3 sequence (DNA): TGTGCCAGCAGCCGACAAGGGACAGCTTATGGCTACACCTTC.

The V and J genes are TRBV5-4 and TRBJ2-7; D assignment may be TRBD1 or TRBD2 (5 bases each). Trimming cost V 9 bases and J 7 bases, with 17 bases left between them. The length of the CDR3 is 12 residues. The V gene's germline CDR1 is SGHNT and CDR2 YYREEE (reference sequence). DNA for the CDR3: TGTGCCACCAGACGGGGCGCTCGAGAGCAGTACTTC. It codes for CATRRGAREQYF.

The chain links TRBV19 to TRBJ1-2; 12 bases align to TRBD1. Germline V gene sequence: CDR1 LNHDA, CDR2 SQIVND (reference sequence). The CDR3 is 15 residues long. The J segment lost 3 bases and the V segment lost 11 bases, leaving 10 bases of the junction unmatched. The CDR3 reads CASTGTGGLYYGYTF. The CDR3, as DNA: TGTGCCTCAACCGGGACAGGGGGCCTATACTATGGCTACACCTTC.